This TCR beta chain was profiled in a study of early T cells in non-severe SARS-CoV-2 infection. TCRdb re-called the 5' RACE reads with MiXCR, one entry per CDR3 protein. The repertoire holds under 85,000 distinct CDR3 sequences, with roughly 8.7% as singletons. The CDR3 spans 14 residues. From germline, CDR1 is SGHAT and CDR2 FQNNGV. J gave up 9 bases and V 1 base, and 2 bases lay outside the gene matches. Many counts were recorded for this clonotype. The receptor's source is an adult who was a healthcare worker with PCR-confirmed SARS-CoV-2 infection or an uninfected control (not recorded which). Sequences were obtained from whole blood. The chain combines TRBV11-2 with TRBJ2-1; 11 bases match TRBD2. The chain's CDR3 is CASSLALAGVEQFF. CDR3 nucleotides: TGTGCCAGCAGCTTAGCACTAGCGGGAGTTGAGCAGTTCTTC.